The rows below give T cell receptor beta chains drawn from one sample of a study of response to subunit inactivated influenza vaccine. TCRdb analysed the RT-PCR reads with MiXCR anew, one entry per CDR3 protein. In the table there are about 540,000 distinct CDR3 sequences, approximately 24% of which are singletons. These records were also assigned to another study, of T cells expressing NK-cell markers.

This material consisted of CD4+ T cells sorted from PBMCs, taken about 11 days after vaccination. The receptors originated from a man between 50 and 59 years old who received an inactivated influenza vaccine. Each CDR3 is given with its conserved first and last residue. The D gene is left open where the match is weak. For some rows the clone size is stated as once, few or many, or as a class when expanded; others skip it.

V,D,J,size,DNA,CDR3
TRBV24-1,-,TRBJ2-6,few,TGTGCCACCAGTGCCCCGGACGGGGCCAACGTCCTGACTTTC,CATSAPDGANVLTF
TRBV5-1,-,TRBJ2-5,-,TGCGCCAGCTCGCCCCAAGCGTCGGGTGAGACCCAGTACTTC,CASSPQASGETQYF
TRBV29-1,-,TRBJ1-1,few,TGCAGCGTTGAAACGGAGCATTTGTTTACTGAAGCTTTCTTT,CSVETEHLFTEAFF
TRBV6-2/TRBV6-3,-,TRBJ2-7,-,TGTGCCAGCAGTTACTCGAAGGGGCGGGGCTCCTACGAGCAGTACTTC,CASSYSKGRGSYEQYF
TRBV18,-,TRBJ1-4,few,TGTGCCAGCTCACCAGACAGGACGGATGAAAAACTGTTTTTT,CASSPDRTDEKLFF
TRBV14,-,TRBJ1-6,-,TGTGCCAGCAGCCAAATGACAGGAGGACCCCTCCACTTT,CASSQMTGGPLHF
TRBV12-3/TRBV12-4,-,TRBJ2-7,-,TGTGCCAGCAGGCTAGGGGGTCCCAACGAGCAGTACTTC,CASRLGGPNEQYF
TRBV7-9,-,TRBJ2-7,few,TGTGCCAGCAGCTTGAACGTCGGTGGGCAGTACTTC,CASSLNVGGQYF
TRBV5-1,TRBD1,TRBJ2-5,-,TGCGCCAGCTCTAAGGACAGGGGGGAGACCCAGTACTTC,CASSKDRGETQYF
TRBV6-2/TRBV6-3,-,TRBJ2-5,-,TGTGCCAGCAGTTACCGGACTGGGGATCGGCAAGAGACCCAGTACTTC,CASSYRTGDRQETQYF
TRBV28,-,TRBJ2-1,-,TGTGCCAGCATGTTGTTTCATGAGCAGTTCTTC,CASMLFHEQFF
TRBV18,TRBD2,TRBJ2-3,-,TGTGCCAGCTCCCCGTCGGTAGCGGGAGATTCTAGCTATCCCACAGATACGCAGTATTTT,CASSPSVAGDSSYPTDTQYF